The source of this TCR beta chain is a study of response to subunit inactivated influenza vaccine. Findings of the study overall: Few additional T cells are recruited per seasonal influenza vaccination, authors suggested.

Deletions cut 0 bases from V and 4 bases from J, with 9 bases between. The CDR3 is 14 amino acids. Germline values: CDR1 MNHEY, CDR2 SVGAGI. As regards this clonotype: What it binds is not known.

TCRdb passed the RT-PCR reads through MiXCR, listing each CDR3 protein once. The sample has roughly 710,000 distinct CDR3 sequences, 14% seen once. This receptor was taken from a man aged 45-65 years who received an inactivated influenza vaccine. The chain couples TRBV6-5 to TRBJ2-5; D remains ambiguous. Specimen: PBMCs from blood, collected around 14 days before vaccination. The CDR3 region has the DNA TGTGCCAGCAGTTACTCAGTTGGGTCAGAGACCCAGTACTTC. This sequence encodes CASSYSVGSETQYF.